These 29 T cell receptor beta chains originate from one sample sequenced in a study of CD8+ T cells in alopecia areata. RNA was extracted and reverse transcribed into cDNA as the sequencing template. The method was immunoSEQ multiplex PCR; TCRdb's version includes in-frame clones alone and lacks a portion of them. The data contain roughly 150,000 clones, about 60% of them seen just once; the ten biggest clones take up 5% to 7%. Sequences were derived from CD4+ T cells sorted from blood, sampled at week 0. The source is a human donor with alopecia areata.

This clone was counted between two and nine times. The chain couples TRBV11-2 to TRBJ2-7, with no clear D. Looked up from germline, CDR1 is SGHAT and CDR2 is FQNNGV. V lost 0 bases and J lost 3, with 18 bases in between. CDR3 length equals 17 residues. Here the CDR3 reads CASSLEDSILSSYEQYF. The CDR3 region has the DNA TGTGCCAGCAGCTTAGAAGATTCAATCCTATCGAGCTACGAGCAGTACTTC.

This chain joins TRBV7-2 and TRBJ2-7, with unresolved D. This CDR3 spans 15 amino acids. Germline values: CDR1 SGHTA, CDR2 FQGNSA. With 5 bases removed from V and 0 bases from J, the gap between germline ends came to 14 bases. CDR3 residues: CASSPQVSLSYEQYF. For the CDR3, the DNA is TGTGCCAGCAGCCCTCAGGTTTCCCTCTCCTACGAGCAGTACTTC.

This CDR3 is CASSLPGQSYGYTF. The CDR3 DNA reads TGTGCCAGCAGCTTACCGGGACAGAGCTATGGCTACACCTTC. This sequence joins TRBV6-5 and TRBJ1-2; 7 positions agree with TRBD1. The V and J ends lost 6 bases and 4 bases, in that order; junction bases with no gene match: 8. There are 14 residues in the CDR3. Germline CDR1 reads MNHEY; CDR2 reads SVGAGI.

This sequence joins TRBV5-6 and TRBJ1-2, with D possibly matching TRBD1 (5 bases). The CDR3 has 13 amino acids. CDR1 and CDR2 from the germline V gene are SGHDT and YYEEEE. With 4 bases removed from V and 5 bases from J, the gap between germline ends came to 12 bases. The CDR3 sequence: CASSGSGKYGYTF. In nucleotides, the CDR3 is TGTGCCAGCAGCGGTTCAGGGAAGTATGGCTACACCTTC.

V and J are TRBV11-2 and TRBJ2-4, with D unresolved. The CDR3 totals 12 residues. Germline V gives CDR1 SGHAT, CDR2 FQNNGV. The V gene lost 5 bases and the J gene lost 7 bases, with 9 bases spanning the gap. The CDR3 nucleotides are TGTGCCAGCAGCCCTACCTCCAACATTCAGTACTTC. Translating gives CASSPTSNIQYF.

A note on this clone: Sequence at one end of the junction differs from germline and may be a read error. The rearrangement uses TRBV7-8 and TRBJ2-7; D perhaps matches TRBD1 (5 bases). The CDR3 extends over 15 amino acids. Germline assignment: CDR1 SGHVS and CDR2 FQNEAQ. CDR3 nucleotides: TGTGCCAGCAGCTTAGGGAATAGGGGCTCCTTCGAGCAGTACTTC. Residues: CASSLGNRGSFEQYF.

There are a few counts of this clone. DNA of the CDR3: TGCAGCGTTGGAGACCGCTACGAGCAGTACTTC. Protein sequence: CSVGDRYEQYF. The chain has TRBV29-1 and TRBJ2-7; D call uncertain. The CDR3 is made up of 11 amino acids. V dropped 4 bases and J dropped 3 bases, with 7 bases sitting between them. The germline V gene has CDR1 SQVTM and CDR2 ANQGSEA.

The V gene is TRBV11-3, the J gene TRBJ2-3, with TRBD2 matching 10 bases. With 2 bases clipped from V and 0 bases from J, the junction kept 5 bases outside the gene matches. CDR1 SGHNT and CDR2 YENEEA come from the germline V gene. The CDR3 spans 17 residues. In nucleotides, the CDR3 is TGTGCCAGCAGCTTAACCTTGGGACTAGCGAGCACAGATACGCAGTATTTT. Translating it yields CASSLTLGLASTDTQYF.

The V call is TRBV29-1, the J call TRBJ2-1; D may be TRBD2 (6 bases). The CDR3 contains 13 residues. Trimming removed 8 bases from V and 0 bases from J, with 11 bases in between. Germline V gene data show CDR1 as SQVTM and CDR2 as ANQGSEA. In DNA form, the CDR3 reads TGCAGCCTCCGGGGGAGCTCCTACAATGAGCAGTTCTTC. Translating it yields CSLRGSSYNEQFF.

The J gene is TRBJ1-2, the V gene TRBV5-4; unclear D gene. CDR1 is SGHNT, CDR2 YYREEE, per germline (reference sequence). Trimming took 4 bases from V and 6 from J, leaving 13 bases between them. This CDR3 is built from 13 residues. The CDR3 is CASSLSGGNGYTF. The DNA for the CDR3 is TGTGCCAGCAGCCTCAGTGGAGGTAATGGCTACACCTTC.

The chain is built from TRBV2 and TRBJ2-2; 7 nucleotides line up with TRBD1. The CDR3 is made up of 15 amino acids. The trim removed 7 bases at V and 4 bases at J, leaving 9 bases unmatched. Germline lookup yields CDR1 SNHLY and CDR2 FYNNEI. CDR3 bases: TGTGCCAGCAATGAGGGGGCTATGAGCACCGGGGAGCTGTTTTTT. As protein: CASNEGAMSTGELFF.

This clone was seen just once. V gene TRBV18 combines with J gene TRBJ2-5; no definite D call. The V and J ends lost 1 base and 5 bases respectively, with 11 bases between them. Per the germline V gene, CDR1 is KGHSH and CDR2 is LQKENI. The CDR3 sequence is 14 residues long. The CDR3 protein is CASSPLGTPETQYF. The CDR3 DNA reads as TGTGCCAGCTCACCACTGGGCACTCCGGAGACCCAGTACTTC.

The chain employs TRBV4-3 and TRBJ1-5; D is uncertain. This CDR3 comprises 15 residues. Per germline, CDR1 LGHNA and CDR2 YSLEER. The ends were cut back, 1 base at V and 0 bases at J, with 7 bases in the middle. CDR3 loop: CASSQGVISNQPQHF. The CDR3 DNA follows: TGCGCCAGCAGCCAAGGTGTAATTAGCAATCAGCCCCAGCATTTT.

The chain uses TRBV4-1 and TRBJ1-2; 9 bases match TRBD1. This CDR3 region has 18 residues. Per the germline V gene, CDR1 is MGHRA and CDR2 is YSYEKL. J was trimmed by 0 bases and V by 2 bases; bases with no gene match: 10. The DNA for the CDR3 is TGCGCCAGCAGCCAACTCTTCCGGGACAGGGTTACTAACTATGGCTACACCTTC. This gives the protein CASSQLFRDRVTNYGYTF.

This clone was counted a few times. The chain recombines TRBV10-3 with TRBJ1-2; D unresolved. V lost 6 bases and J lost 4, with 6 bases in between. The length of the CDR3 is 11 residues. The V gene's germline CDR1 is ENHRY and CDR2 SYGVKD. CDR3 amino acids: CAISAFYGYTF. CDR3 bases: TGTGCCATCAGCGCTTTCTATGGCTACACCTTC.

Written as DNA, the CDR3 is TGTGCCAGCAGCTTTCAATACGAGCAGTACTTC. Protein sequence: CASSFQYEQYF. V is TRBV7-9 and J is TRBJ2-7; D gene unclear. V lost 3 bases and J lost 4, with 4 bases in between. The germline V gene has CDR1 SEHNR and CDR2 FQNEAQ (reference sequence). The CDR3 is made up of 11 amino acids.

Only a few counts were recorded for this clone. The genes are TRBV5-1 and TRBJ1-2; D not resolved. Germline V lookup: CDR1 SGHRS, CDR2 YFSETQ. The CDR3 is made up of 14 amino acids. V lost 1 base and J lost 6, with 13 bases in between. The CDR3: CASSLRVGRDGYTF. The CDR3 DNA reads as TGCGCCAGCAGCTTGAGAGTGGGAAGGGATGGCTACACCTTC.

Comment on this clone: The sample holds other DNA sequences that translate to the same CDR3. The gene calls are TRBV5-1 and TRBJ2-7, with 10 bases identical to TRBD1. V shed 3 bases and J 5 bases; nucleotides not matched to a gene: 5. Germline-derived CDR1 and CDR2 are SGHRS and YFSETQ. There are 14 residues in the CDR3. The CDR3 spells CASSSGQGEHEQYF. CDR3 bases: TGCGCCAGCAGCTCAGGACAGGGGGAACACGAGCAGTACTTC.

The chain uses TRBV30 and TRBJ2-7; 10 nucleotides agree with TRBD2. Trimming cost V 3 bases and J 6 bases; bases outside gene matches: 11. The CDR3 spans 15 residues. Germline V lookup: CDR1 GTSNPN, CDR2 SVGIG (reference sequence). Here the CDR3 DNA reads TGTGCCTGGAGACTAGCGGGGACCTCCTGGGGCGAGCAGTACTTC. This codes for CAWRLAGTSWGEQYF.

The V gene is TRBV10-3, the J gene TRBJ2-1; D unresolved. The germline CDR1 and CDR2 sequences are ENHRY and SYGVKD. Trimming pared 7 bases from V and 7 bases from J, leaving 14 bases between. CDR3 size: 13 residues. The CDR3 DNA reads TGTGCCATCACTCGTGGGCTTGGGAATGAGCAGTTCTTC. It specifies CAITRGLGNEQFF.

J is TRBJ1-1 and V is TRBV18, with D perhaps matching TRBD1 (5 bases). CDR1 KGHSH and CDR2 LQKENI come from the germline V gene. The ends were cut back, 4 bases at V and 5 bases at J, with 14 bases in the middle. The CDR3 sequence is 14 residues long. The CDR3 loop reads CASSLSEGRTEAFF. The CDR3, as DNA: TGTGCCAGCTCACTCAGCGAGGGGAGGACTGAAGCTTTCTTT.

This clone appeared a few times. The chain combines TRBV7-2 with TRBJ2-7; 8 bases are a match to TRBD1. This CDR3 has 15 amino acids. The V and J ends lost 1 base and 4 bases, in that order; junction bases with no gene match: 6. CDR1 and CDR2 from the germline V gene are SGHTA and FQGNSA. Written as DNA, the CDR3 is TGTGCCAGCAGCTTAGTTTCGACAGGGGCATACGAGCAGTACTTC. This sequence encodes CASSLVSTGAYEQYF.

The gene calls are TRBV7-8 and TRBJ1-3; possibly TRBD1 for D (5 bases). Germline V gene sequence: CDR1 SGHVS, CDR2 FQNEAQ. V was shortened by 3 bases and J by 6 bases, with 18 bases between the two germline ends. The CDR3 is 16 residues long. The CDR3 sequence: CASSFRDPSLENTIYF. The CDR3 region has the DNA TGTGCCAGCAGCTTCCGGGACCCTTCTTTGGAAAACACCATATATTTT.

The rearrangement joins TRBV4-3 to TRBJ2-3; 7 nucleotides agree with TRBD2. The CDR3 contains 16 residues. The V and J ends lost 0 bases and 4 bases, in that order; junction bases with no gene match: 7. Germline values: CDR1 LGHNA, CDR2 YSLEER. CDR3 sequence (DNA): TGCGCCAGCAGCCAAGAAGCGGGACGTACGGCAGATACGCAGTATTTT. Amino acids: CASSQEAGRTADTQYF.

The rearrangement uses TRBV5-1 and TRBJ2-7; D may be TRBD1 (6 bases). Between the trimmed V and J ends, which lost 3 bases and 2 bases, there was a span of 12 bases. Germline lookup yields CDR1 SGHRS and CDR2 YFSETQ. The CDR3 covers 14 residues. The CDR3 DNA reads as TGCGCCAGCAGCTATCGGACAGAGACCTACGAGCAGTACTTC. Protein sequence: CASSYRTETYEQYF.

There are a few counts of this clone. The V call is TRBV30, the J call TRBJ2-3, with 8 bases identical to TRBD2. Looked up from germline, CDR1 is GTSNPN and CDR2 is SVGIG (reference sequence). V dropped 4 bases and J dropped 2; count of bases not matched to a gene: 14. The CDR3 consists of 17 residues. CDR3 coding DNA: TGTGCCTGGACCCGCGGGGGCGCGGGGGGCCCCACAGATACGCAGTATTTT. Its protein product is CAWTRGGAGGPTDTQYF.

This sequence joins TRBV4-3 and TRBJ2-6, with D maybe TRBD2 (6 bases). Trimming pared 1 base from V and 0 bases from J, leaving 7 bases between. Germline CDR1 is LGHNA and CDR2 is YSLEER. CDR3 size: 16 residues. CDR3 sequence: CASSQGGVSGANVLTF. CDR3 DNA sequence: TGCGCCAGCAGCCAAGGCGGGGTCTCTGGGGCCAACGTCCTGACTTTC.

This clone was observed a few times. This chain uses TRBV2 with TRBJ1-5; no clear D gene. The CDR3 length is 13 residues. V lost 5 bases and J lost 6, with 11 bases in between. Germline V gene data show CDR1 as SNHLY and CDR2 as FYNNEI. The CDR3 DNA follows: TGTGCCAGCAGTCCCTCACGAGTTCAGCCCCAGCATTTT. Its translation: CASSPSRVQPQHF.

The sample holds a few counts of this clone. The V call is TRBV7-2, the J call TRBJ1-4; D is unresolved. Looked up from germline, CDR1 is SGHTA and CDR2 is FQGNSA. V shed 1 base and J shed 8 bases, with 8 bases lying between them. This CDR3 spans 13 amino acids. Here the CDR3 DNA reads TGTGCCAGCAGCTTAGGGGCGGAGGAAAAACTGTTTTTT. This translates into CASSLGAEEKLFF.